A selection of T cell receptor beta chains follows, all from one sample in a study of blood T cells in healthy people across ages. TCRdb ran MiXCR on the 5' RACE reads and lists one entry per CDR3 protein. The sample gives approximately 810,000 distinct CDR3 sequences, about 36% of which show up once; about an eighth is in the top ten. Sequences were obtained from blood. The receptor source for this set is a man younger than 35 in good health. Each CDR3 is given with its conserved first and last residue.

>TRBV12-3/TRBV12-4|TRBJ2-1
CASSDAGTSNEQFF
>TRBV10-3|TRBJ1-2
CAISLRDSQFNNYGYTF
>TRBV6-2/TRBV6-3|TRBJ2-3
CASSLGVAGVTTDTQYF
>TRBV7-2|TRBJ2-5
CASSPQRGIQETQYF
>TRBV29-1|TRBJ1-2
CSVRTGNGYTF
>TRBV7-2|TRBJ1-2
CASSSDREHGYTF
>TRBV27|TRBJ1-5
CASSLGDRGKNQPQHF
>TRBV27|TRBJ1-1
CASSLSLLNTEAFF
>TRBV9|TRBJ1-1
CASSVGTGDSSNTEAFF
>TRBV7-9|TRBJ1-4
CASSFAGQGADEKLFF
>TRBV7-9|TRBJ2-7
CATGQGPYEQYF
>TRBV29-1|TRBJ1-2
CSVGSRGRGYTF
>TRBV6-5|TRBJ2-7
CASSITRQGVDEQYF
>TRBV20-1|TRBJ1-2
CSARAVTNYGYTF
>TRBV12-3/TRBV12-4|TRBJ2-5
CASTVAGGSETQYF
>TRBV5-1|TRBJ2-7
CASSLTGTATYEQYF
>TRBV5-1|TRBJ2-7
CASSLGVRSAYNEQYF
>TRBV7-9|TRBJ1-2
CASSHPAYGYTF
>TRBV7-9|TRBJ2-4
CASSFLDRAFKNIQYF
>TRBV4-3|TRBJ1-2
CASSQTAGTRDYGYTF
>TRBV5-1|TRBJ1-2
CASSPGPTGGYTF
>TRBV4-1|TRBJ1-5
CASSLSTGESNQPQHF
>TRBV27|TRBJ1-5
CASSLFGDQPQHF
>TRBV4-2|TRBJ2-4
CASSQGRGENIQYF
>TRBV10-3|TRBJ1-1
CAISEGAGDTEAFF
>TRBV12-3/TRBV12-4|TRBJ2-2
CASTGTGSGELFF
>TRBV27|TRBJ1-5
CASSPSTGDQPQHF